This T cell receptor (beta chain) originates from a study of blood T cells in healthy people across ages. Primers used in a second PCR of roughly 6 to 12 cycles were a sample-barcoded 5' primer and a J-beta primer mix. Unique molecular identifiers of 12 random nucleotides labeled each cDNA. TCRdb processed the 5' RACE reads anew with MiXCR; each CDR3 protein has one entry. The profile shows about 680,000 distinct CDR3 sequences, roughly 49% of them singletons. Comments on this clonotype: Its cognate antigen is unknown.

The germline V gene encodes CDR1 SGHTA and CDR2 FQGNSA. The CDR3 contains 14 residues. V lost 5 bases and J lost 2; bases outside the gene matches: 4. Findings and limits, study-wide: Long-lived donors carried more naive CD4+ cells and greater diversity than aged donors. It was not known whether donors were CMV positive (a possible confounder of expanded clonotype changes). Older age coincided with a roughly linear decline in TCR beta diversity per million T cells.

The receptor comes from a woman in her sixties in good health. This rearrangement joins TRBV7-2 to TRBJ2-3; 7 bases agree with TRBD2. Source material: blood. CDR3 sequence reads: CASSGAGSTDTQYF. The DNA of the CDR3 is TGTGCCAGCAGCGGAGCGGGGTCCACAGATACGCAGTATTTT.